The sequence of this T cell receptor (beta chain) was determined in a study of blood T cells in healthy people across ages. General study results and limits: Naive and antigen-experienced cells were not separated, limiting conclusive comparison.

With V trimmed by 2 bases and J by 6 bases, 9 bases remained unmatched. The germline gives CDR1 SGHTA, CDR2 FQGNSA. CDR3 length equals 16 residues. This clonotype was found a few times. What it binds is not known. A second PCR, run for about 6 to 12 cycles, used a sample-barcoded 5' primer plus a J-beta primer mix. With 12 random nucleotides, a template-switch adaptor tagged each individual cDNA molecule. TCRdb analysed the 5' RACE reads with MiXCR anew, one entry per CDR3 protein. The sample contains about 680,000 distinct CDR3 sequences, approximately 50% of which appear only once. The sample providers were healthy Caucasian people from Russia, aged roughly 6 to 95.

J is TRBJ2-3 and V is TRBV7-2, with 9 bases that match TRBD2. The sequencing sample was made of blood. The origin of this receptor is an older woman in good health. The CDR3 spells CASSLTGGLASDTQYF. CDR3 nucleotides: TGTGCCAGCAGCTTAACGGGGGGACTAGCATCGGATACGCAGTATTTT.